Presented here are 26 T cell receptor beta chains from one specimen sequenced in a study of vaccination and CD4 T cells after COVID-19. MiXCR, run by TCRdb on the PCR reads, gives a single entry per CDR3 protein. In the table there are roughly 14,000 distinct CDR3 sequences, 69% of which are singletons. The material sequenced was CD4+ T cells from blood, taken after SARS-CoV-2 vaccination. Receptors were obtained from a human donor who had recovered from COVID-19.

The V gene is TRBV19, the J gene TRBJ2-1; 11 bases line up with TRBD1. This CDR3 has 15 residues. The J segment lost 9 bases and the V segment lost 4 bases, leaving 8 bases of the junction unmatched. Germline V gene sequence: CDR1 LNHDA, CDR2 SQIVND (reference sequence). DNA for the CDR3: TGTGCCAGTAGTACTTCCGGACAGGGGGCCGTTGAGCAGTTCTTC. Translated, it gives CASSTSGQGAVEQFF. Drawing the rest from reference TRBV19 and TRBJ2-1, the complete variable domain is DGGITQSPKYLFRKEGQNVTLSCEQNLNHDAMYWYRQDPGQGLRLIYYSQIVNDFQKGDIAEGYSVSREKKESFPLTVTSAQKNPTAFYLCASSTSGQGAVEQFFGPGTRLTVL.

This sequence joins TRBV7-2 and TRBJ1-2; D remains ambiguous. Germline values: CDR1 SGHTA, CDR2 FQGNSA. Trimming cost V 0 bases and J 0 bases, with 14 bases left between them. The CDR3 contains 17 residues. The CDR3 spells CASSLATPGRTNYGYTF. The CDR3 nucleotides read TGTGCCAGCAGCTTAGCGACCCCTGGGCGGACTAACTATGGCTACACCTTC.

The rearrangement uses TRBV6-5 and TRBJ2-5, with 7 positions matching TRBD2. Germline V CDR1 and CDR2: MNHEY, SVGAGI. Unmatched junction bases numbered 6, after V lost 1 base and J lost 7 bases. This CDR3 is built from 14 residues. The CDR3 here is CASSYYGSGGTQYF. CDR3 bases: TGTGCCAGCAGTTACTACGGGTCGGGAGGGACCCAGTACTTC.

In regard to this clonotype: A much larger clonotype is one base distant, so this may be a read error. CDR3 amino acids: CVSSKALYHSYEQYF. For the CDR3, the DNA is TGTGTCAGCAGCAAAGCCCTCTACCACTCCTACGAGCAGTACTTC. The chain joins TRBV21-1 to TRBJ2-7. TRBV21-1 is a documented pseudogene. The CDR3 is 15 residues long.

CDR3 sequence (DNA): TGTGCCAGCAGTGAAGTGAGCAGGGAGGCAGCGGAGCAGTTCTTC. It yields the protein CASSEVSREAAEQFF. The chain carries TRBV25-1 and TRBJ2-1; D is possibly TRBD2 (6 bases). CDR3 size: 15 residues. V lost 2 bases and J 10 bases, leaving 18 bases between the germline ends. CDR1 is MGHDK and CDR2 is SYGVNS in the germline V gene.

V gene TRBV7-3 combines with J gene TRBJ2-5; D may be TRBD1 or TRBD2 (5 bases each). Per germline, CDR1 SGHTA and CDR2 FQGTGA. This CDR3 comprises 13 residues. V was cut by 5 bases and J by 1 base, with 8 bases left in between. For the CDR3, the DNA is TGTGCCAGCAGCAGAGGGGTCCAAGAGACCCAGTACTTC. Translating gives CASSRGVQETQYF.

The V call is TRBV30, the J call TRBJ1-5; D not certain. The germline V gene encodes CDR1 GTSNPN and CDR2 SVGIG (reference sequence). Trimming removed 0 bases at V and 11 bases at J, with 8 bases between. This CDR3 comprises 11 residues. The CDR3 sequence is CAWSVGTAQHF. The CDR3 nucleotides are TGTGCCTGGAGTGTAGGTACGGCCCAGCATTTT.

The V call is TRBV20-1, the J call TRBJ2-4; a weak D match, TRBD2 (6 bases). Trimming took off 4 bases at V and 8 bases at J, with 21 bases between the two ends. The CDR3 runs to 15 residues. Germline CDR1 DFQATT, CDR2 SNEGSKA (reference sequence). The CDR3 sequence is CSAKLTSPRSDIQYF. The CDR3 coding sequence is TGCAGTGCTAAACTGACTAGTCCCAGGTCTGACATTCAGTACTTC.

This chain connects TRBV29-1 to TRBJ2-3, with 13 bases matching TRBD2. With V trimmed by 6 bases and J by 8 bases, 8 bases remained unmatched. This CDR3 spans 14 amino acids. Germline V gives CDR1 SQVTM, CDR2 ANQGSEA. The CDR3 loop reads CSVGGTSGTVTQYF. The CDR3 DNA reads TGCAGCGTGGGTGGGACTAGCGGGACGGTTACGCAGTATTTT.

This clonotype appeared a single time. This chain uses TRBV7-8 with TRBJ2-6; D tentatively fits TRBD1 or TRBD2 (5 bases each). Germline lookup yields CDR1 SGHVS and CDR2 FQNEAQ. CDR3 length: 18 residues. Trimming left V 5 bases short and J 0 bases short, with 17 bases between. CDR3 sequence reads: CASSVPGLDFSGANVLTF. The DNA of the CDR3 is TGTGCCAGCAGCGTCCCGGGGCTGGATTTCTCTGGGGCCAACGTCCTGACTTTC. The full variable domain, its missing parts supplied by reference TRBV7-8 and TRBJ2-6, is GAGVSQSPRYKVAKRGQDVALRCDPISGHVSLFWYQQALGQGPEFLTYFQNEAQLDKSGLPSDRFFAERPEGSVSTLKIQRTQQEDSAVYLCASSVPGLDFSGANVLTFGAGSRLTVL.

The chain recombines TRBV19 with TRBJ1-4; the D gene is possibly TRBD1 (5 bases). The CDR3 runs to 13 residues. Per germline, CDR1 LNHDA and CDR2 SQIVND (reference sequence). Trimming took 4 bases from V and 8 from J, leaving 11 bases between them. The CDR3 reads CASSKLDREKLFF. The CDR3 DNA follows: TGTGCCAGTAGTAAGCTTGACAGAGAAAAACTGTTTTTT. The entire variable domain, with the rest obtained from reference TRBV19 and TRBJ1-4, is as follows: DGGITQSPKYLFRKEGQNVTLSCEQNLNHDAMYWYRQDPGQGLRLIYYSQIVNDFQKGDIAEGYSVSREKKESFPLTVTSAQKNPTAFYLCASSKLDREKLFFGSGTQLSVL.

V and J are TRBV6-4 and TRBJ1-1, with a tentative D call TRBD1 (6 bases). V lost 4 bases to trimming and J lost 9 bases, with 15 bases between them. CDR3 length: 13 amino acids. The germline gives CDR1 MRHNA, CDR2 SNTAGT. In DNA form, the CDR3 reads TGTGCCAGCAGTGTTGAGACAGGCAATAAAGCTTTCTTT. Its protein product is CASSVETGNKAFF.

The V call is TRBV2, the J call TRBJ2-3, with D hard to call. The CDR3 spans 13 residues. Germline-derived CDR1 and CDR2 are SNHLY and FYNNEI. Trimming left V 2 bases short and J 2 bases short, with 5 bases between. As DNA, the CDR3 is TGTGCCAGCAGTGAATCCTACACAGATACGCAGTATTTT. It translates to CASSESYTDTQYF.

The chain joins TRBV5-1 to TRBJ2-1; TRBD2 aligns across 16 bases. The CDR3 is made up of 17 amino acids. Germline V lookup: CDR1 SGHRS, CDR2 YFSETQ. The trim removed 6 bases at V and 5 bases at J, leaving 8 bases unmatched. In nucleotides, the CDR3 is TGCGCCAGCATCTCGGGACTAGCGGGAGGGTCCGACAATGAGCAGTTCTTC. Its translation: CASISGLAGGSDNEQFF.

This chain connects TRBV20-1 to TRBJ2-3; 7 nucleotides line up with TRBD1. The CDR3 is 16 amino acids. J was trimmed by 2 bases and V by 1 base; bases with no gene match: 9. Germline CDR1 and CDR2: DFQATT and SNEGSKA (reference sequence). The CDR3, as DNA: TGCAGTGCTAGAGGCCCCCGACAGGGCTTCACAGATACGCAGTATTTT. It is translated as CSARGPRQGFTDTQYF.

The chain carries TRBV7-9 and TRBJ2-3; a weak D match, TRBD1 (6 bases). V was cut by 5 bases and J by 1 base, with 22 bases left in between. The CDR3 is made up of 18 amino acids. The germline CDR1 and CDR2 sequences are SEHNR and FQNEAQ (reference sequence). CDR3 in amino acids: CASSPTPQGTARTDTQYF. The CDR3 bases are TGTGCCAGCAGCCCCACGCCTCAGGGGACCGCGCGCACAGATACGCAGTATTTT.

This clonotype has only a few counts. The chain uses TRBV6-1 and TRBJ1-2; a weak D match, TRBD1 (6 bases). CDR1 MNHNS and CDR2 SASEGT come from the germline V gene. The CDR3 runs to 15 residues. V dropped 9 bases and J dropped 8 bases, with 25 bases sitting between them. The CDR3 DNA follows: TGTGCCAGTTCGCCAGTCCAGGGGCAATCTGGCGGCTACACCTTC. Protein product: CASSPVQGQSGGYTF.

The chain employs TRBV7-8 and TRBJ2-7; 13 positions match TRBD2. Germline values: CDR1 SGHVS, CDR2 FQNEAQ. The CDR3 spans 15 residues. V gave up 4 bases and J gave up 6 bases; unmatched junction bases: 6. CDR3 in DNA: TGTGCCAGCAGCTCAGGGACTAGCGGGACCACCGAGCAGTACTTC. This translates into CASSSGTSGTTEQYF.

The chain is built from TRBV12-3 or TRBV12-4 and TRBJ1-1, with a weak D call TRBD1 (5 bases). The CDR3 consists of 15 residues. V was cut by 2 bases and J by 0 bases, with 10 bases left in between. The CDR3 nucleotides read TGTGCCAGCAGTTTACGACGACAGTTGAACACTGAAGCTTTCTTT. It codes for CASSLRRQLNTEAFF.

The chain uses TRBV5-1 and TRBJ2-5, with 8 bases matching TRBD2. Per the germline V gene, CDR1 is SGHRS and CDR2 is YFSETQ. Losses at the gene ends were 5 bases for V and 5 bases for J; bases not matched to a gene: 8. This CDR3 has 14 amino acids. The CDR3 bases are TGCGCCAGCAGTTTATTAGCGGGAAAGGAGACCCAGTACTTC. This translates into CASSLLAGKETQYF.

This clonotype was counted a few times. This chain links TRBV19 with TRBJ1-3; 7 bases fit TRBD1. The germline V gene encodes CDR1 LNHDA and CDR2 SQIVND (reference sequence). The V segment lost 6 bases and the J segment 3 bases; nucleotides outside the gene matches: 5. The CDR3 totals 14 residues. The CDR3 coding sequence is TGTGCCAGTAGACTACAGGGGAATGGAAACACCATATATTTT. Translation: CASRLQGNGNTIYF. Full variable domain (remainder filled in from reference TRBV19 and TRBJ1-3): DGGITQSPKYLFRKEGQNVTLSCEQNLNHDAMYWYRQDPGQGLRLIYYSQIVNDFQKGDIAEGYSVSREKKESFPLTVTSAQKNPTAFYLCASRLQGNGNTIYFGEGSWLTVV.

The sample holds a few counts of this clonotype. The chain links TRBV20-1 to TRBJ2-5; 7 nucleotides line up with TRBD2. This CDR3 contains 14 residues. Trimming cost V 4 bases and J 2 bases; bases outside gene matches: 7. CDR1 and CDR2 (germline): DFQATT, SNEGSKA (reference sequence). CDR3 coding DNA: TGCAGTGCTAAGGCGGGAGAAGGACAAGAGACCCAGTACTTC. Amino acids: CSAKAGEGQETQYF.

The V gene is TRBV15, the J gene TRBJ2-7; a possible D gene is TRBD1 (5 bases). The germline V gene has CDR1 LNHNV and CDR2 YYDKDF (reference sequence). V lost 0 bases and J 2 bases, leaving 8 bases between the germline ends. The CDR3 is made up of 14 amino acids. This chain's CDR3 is CATSRDPGPYEQYF. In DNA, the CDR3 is TGTGCCACCAGCAGAGATCCAGGGCCCTACGAGCAGTACTTC.

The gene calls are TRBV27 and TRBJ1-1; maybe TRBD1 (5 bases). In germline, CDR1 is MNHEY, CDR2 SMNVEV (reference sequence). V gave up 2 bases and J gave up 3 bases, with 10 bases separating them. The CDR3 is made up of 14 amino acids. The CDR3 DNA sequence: TGTGCCAGCAGTTTACTCACGGGGCACACTGAAGCTTTCTTT. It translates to CASSLLTGHTEAFF.

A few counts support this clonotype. The CDR3 DNA is TGTGCCAGCAGCTTGGTTGGAGGGGTCGGCTACACCTTC. This translates into CASSLVGGVGYTF. J is TRBJ1-2 and V is TRBV5-4, with a tentative D call TRBD1 (5 bases). Germline-derived CDR1 and CDR2 are SGHNT and YYREEE (reference sequence). V lost 0 bases and J lost 8, with 11 bases in between. The CDR3 is 13 amino acids. The full variable domain, rest sourced from reference TRBV5-4 and TRBJ1-2, is ETGVTQSPTHLIKTRGQQVTLRCSSQSGHNTVSWYQQALGQGPQFIFQYYREEENGRGNFPPRFSGLQFPNYSSELNVNALELDDSALYLCASSLVGGVGYTFGSGTRLTVV.

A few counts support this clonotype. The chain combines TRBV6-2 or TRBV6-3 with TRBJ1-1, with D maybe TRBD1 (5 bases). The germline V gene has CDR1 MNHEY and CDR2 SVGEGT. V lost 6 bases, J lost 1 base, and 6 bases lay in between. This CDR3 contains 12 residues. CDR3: CASRTGNTEAFF. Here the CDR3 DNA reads TGTGCCAGCAGAACAGGGAACACTGAAGCTTTCTTT.